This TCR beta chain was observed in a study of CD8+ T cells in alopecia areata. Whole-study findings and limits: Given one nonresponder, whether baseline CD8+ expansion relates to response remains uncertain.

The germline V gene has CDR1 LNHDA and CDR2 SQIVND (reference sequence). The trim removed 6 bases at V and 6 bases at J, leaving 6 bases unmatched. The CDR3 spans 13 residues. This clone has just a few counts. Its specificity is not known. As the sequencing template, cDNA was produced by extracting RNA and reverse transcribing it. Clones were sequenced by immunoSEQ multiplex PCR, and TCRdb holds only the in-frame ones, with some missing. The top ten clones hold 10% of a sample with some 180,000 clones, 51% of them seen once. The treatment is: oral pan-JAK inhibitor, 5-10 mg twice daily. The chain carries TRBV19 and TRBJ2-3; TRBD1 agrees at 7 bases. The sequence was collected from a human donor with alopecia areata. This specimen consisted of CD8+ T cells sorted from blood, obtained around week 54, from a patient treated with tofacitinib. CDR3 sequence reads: CASSLTGLDTQYF. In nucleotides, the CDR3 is TGTGCCAGTAGCCTGACAGGGCTGGATACGCAGTATTTT.